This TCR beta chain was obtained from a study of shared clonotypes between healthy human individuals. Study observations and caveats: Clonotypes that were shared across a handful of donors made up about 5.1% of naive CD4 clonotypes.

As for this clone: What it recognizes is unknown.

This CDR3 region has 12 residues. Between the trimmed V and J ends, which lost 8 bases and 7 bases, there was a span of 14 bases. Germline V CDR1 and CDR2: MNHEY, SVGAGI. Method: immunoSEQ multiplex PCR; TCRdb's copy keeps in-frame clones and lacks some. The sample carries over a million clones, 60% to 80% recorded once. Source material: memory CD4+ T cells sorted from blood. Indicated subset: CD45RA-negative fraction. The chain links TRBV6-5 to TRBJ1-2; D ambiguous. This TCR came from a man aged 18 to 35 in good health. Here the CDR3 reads CASGTPPGGYTF. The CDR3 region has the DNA TGTGCCAGCGGCACGCCACCGGGTGGCTACACCTTC.